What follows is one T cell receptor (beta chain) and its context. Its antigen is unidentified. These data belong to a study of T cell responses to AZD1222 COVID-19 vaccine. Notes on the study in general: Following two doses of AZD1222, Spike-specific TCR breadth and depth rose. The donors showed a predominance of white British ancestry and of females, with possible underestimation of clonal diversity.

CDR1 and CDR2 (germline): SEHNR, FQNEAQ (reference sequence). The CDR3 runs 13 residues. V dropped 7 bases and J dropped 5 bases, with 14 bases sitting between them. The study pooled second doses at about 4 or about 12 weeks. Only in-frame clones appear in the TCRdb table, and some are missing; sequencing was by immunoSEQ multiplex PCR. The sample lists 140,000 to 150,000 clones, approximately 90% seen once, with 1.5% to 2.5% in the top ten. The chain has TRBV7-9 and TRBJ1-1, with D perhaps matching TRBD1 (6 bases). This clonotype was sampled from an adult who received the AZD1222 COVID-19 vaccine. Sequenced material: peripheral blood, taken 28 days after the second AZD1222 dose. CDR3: CASMGARGTEAFF. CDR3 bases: TGTGCCAGCATGGGGGCTAGGGGTACTGAAGCTTTCTTT.